A selection of T cell receptor beta chains follows, all from one sample in a study of blood T cell repertoires in COVID-19. TCRdb keeps only in-frame clones here, not all; method: immunoSEQ multiplex PCR. The repertoire holds roughly 200,000 clones, around four fifths seen once, with about 7% in the top ten. The sequencing input was peripheral blood. Receptors originate from a middle-aged woman with COVID-19, enrolled during active disease. Both conserved end residues are part of each CDR3. A D gene is named only where the DNA matches it firmly. The size entry is marked missing in some rows and otherwise reads once, few, many or a size class.

j_gene,v_gene,abundance,d_gene,CDR3aa,CDR3nt
TRBJ2-5,TRBV5-1,NA,NA,CASSLFQGETQYF,TGCGCCAGCAGCTTATTTCAGGGTGAGACCCAGTACTTC
TRBJ1-2,TRBV7-2,NA,TRBD1,CASSPTGVGYGYTF,TGTGCCAGCAGCCCCACAGGGGTCGGCTATGGCTACACCTTC
TRBJ1-5,TRBV6-5,NA,NA,CASNPQGLDQPQHF,TGTGCCAGCAACCCACAGGGTCTTGATCAGCCCCAGCATTTT
TRBJ2-3,TRBV19,NA,TRBD2,CASSLSGASTDTQYF,TGTGCCAGTAGCCTGAGCGGGGCTAGCACAGATACGCAGTATTTT
TRBJ1-5,TRBV6-5,few,NA,CVLRGTGNQPQHF,TGTGTTCTCCGGGGGACCGGCAATCAGCCCCAGCATTTT
TRBJ2-1,TRBV19,NA,TRBD2,CASGRRTSGYQIF,TGTGCCAGTGGTCGCCGGACTAGCGGTTACCAAATCTTC
TRBJ2-5,TRBV19,NA,TRBD2,CASSRLAGGGETQYF,TGTGCCAGTAGCAGACTAGCGGGGGGGGGTGAGACCCAGTACTTC
TRBJ1-6,TRBV6-5,NA,TRBD1,CASRDWDRGNSPLHF,TGTGCCAGCAGGGACTGGGACAGGGGCAATTCACCCCTCCACTTT
TRBJ2-2,TRBV9,NA,NA,CASSVGGDTGELFF,TGTGCCAGCAGCGTAGGAGGAGACACCGGGGAGCTGTTTTTT
TRBJ1-2,TRBV6-5,few,TRBD1,CASSYSTGGLGYGYTF,TGTGCCAGCAGTTACTCTACAGGGGGATTAGGCTATGGCTACACCTTC
TRBJ2-4,TRBV6-1,NA,TRBD1,CASSEAGQGLAKNIQYF,TGTGCCAGCAGTGAAGCCGGACAGGGGCTAGCCAAAAACATTCAGTACTTC
TRBJ2-1,TRBV18,few,NA,CASSPPHTIYNEQFF,TGTGCCAGCTCACCCCCCCACACAATCTACAATGAGCAGTTCTTC
TRBJ2-3,TRBV5-6,few,NA,CASSPSGSRVYF,TGTGCCAGCAGCCCCTCGGGGTCACGGGTGTATTTT
TRBJ1-2,TRBV6-5,NA,NA,CASSTGQWAYGYTF,TGTGCCAGCAGTACGGGACAATGGGCATATGGCTACACCTTC
TRBJ2-4,TRBV7-2,NA,TRBD1,CASILYPQGARAKNIQYF,TGTGCCAGCATCCTTTACCCCCAGGGGGCGAGGGCCAAAAACATTCAGTACTTC
TRBJ1-2,TRBV28,NA,NA,CASAPQAGPAGYTF,TGTGCCAGCGCCCCCCAGGCGGGCCCTGCTGGCTACACCTTC
TRBJ1-2,TRBV6-5,NA,NA,CASESRENYGYTF,TGTGCCAGCGAGTCACGGGAAAACTATGGCTACACCTTC
TRBJ2-7,TRBV29-1,few,NA,CSVDTSGEQYF,TGCAGCGTGGATACCTCGGGAGAGCAGTACTTC
TRBJ1-2,TRBV6-6,NA,NA,CASSYSKGADGYTF,TGTGCCAGCAGTTACTCGAAAGGGGCGGATGGCTACACCTTC
TRBJ2-3,TRBV6-4,many,TRBD2,CASSEGLATDTQYF,TGTGCCAGCAGTGAGGGACTAGCCACAGATACGCAGTATTTT
TRBJ2-2,TRBV5-1,NA,TRBD2,CASSLGWSRTSGNTGELFF,TGCGCCAGCAGCTTGGGGTGGAGTCGGACTAGCGGTAACACCGGGGAGCTGTTTTTT
TRBJ1-1,TRBV7-9,NA,NA,CASTSSGGGLNTEAFF,TGTGCCAGCACCTCCTCTGGGGGGGGCCTGAACACTGAAGCTTTCTTT
TRBJ2-1,TRBV11-2,NA,TRBD1,CASSSRLGQGLNEQFF,TGTGCCAGCAGCTCCCGCCTGGGACAGGGGCTCAATGAGCAGTTCTTC
TRBJ1-2,TRBV6-5,few,NA,CASSYSSGVWGYTF,TGTGCCAGCAGTTACTCGTCAGGGGTTTGGGGCTACACCTTC
TRBJ1-5,TRBV19,NA,NA,CASSDQDTFNQPQHF,TGTGCCAGTAGTGACCAAGACACCTTCAATCAGCCCCAGCATTTT
TRBJ1-1,TRBV10-1,NA,NA,CASSEKRAANTEAFF,TGCGCCAGCAGTGAGAAGAGGGCGGCCAACACTGAAGCTTTCTTT
TRBJ1-4,TRBV11-2,few,TRBD1,CASSRTGGAEKLFF,TGTGCCAGCAGCAGGACAGGGGGCGCAGAAAAACTGTTTTTT
TRBJ1-2,TRBV6-4,NA,NA,CASSDVKGAGGYTF,TGTGCCAGCAGTGACGTGAAGGGAGCGGGTGGCTACACCTTC
TRBJ2-2,TRBV9,NA,TRBD1,CASSARTSRGTGGELFF,TGTGCCAGCAGCGCCCGTACCAGCCGAGGGACAGGCGGGGAGCTGTTTTTT
TRBJ1-1,TRBV28,NA,TRBD1,CAIEGGRDTEAFF,TGTGCCATCGAAGGGGGCAGGGACACTGAAGCTTTCTTT
TRBJ1-5,TRBV5-4,once,NA,CASSLAGGHQPQHF,TGTGCCAGCAGCTTGGCGGGGGGTCATCAGCCCCAGCATTTT
TRBJ1-2,TRBV7-8,NA,NA,CASSLGHSNYGYTF,TGTGCCAGCAGCTTAGGGCATTCTAACTATGGCTACACCTTC
TRBJ2-2,TRBV6-4,NA,NA,CASSPGNTGELFF,TGTGCCAGCAGTCCCGGGAACACCGGGGAGCTGTTTTTT
TRBJ1-3,TRBV10-1,NA,NA,CASSVSRDGNTIYF,TGCGCCAGCAGTGTGAGCAGGGATGGAAACACCATATATTTT
TRBJ2-5,TRBV2,NA,NA,CASSNTGQETQYF,TGTGCCAGCAGTAATACAGGGCAAGAGACCCAGTACTTC
TRBJ2-1,TRBV4-1,NA,NA,CASSQDTIYSEQFF,TGCGCCAGCAGCCAAGATACAATTTATTCGGAGCAGTTCTTC
TRBJ1-5,TRBV2,few,TRBD1,CASSEQGGNQPQHF,TGTGCCAGCAGTGAACAGGGGGGAAATCAGCCCCAGCATTTT
TRBJ1-6,TRBV27,NA,NA,CASSLNRAHSPLHF,TGTGCCAGCAGTTTGAACAGGGCCCATTCACCCCTCCACTTT
TRBJ1-5,TRBV27,NA,NA,CASSFGGRGGQPQHF,TGTGCCAGCAGTTTTGGGGGTAGGGGGGGCCAGCCCCAGCATTTT
TRBJ1-1,TRBV27,NA,NA,CASSFPGTKYTEAFF,TGTGCCAGCAGTTTTCCCGGGACAAAGTACACTGAAGCTTTCTTT
TRBJ1-1,TRBV6-5,NA,NA,CASTLLSLNTEAFF,TGTGCCAGCACCTTACTCTCCCTGAACACTGAAGCTTTCTTT
TRBJ2-3,TRBV10-3,NA,TRBD2,CAISEVAGGSTDTQYF,TGTGCCATCAGTGAGGTAGCGGGAGGCAGCACAGATACGCAGTATTTT
TRBJ2-7,TRBV7-9,NA,NA,CASSPHTTYYEQYF,TGTGCCAGCAGCCCCCACACGACTTACTACGAGCAGTACTTC
TRBJ1-4,TRBV9,NA,NA,CASSVGQGKVANEKLFF,TGTGCCAGCAGCGTAGGGCAGGGGAAAGTCGCTAATGAAAAACTGTTTTTT
TRBJ1-5,TRBV24-1,NA,TRBD1,CATSDGTVGQPQHF,TGTGCCACCAGTGATGGGACAGTAGGACAGCCCCAGCATTTT
TRBJ2-5,TRBV13,NA,TRBD2,CASSLVWEGRETQYF,TGTGCCAGCAGCTTAGTTTGGGAGGGCCGTGAGACCCAGTACTTC
TRBJ2-2,TRBV2,NA,TRBD2,CASFSGAGLAQPGRTGELFF,TGTGCCAGCTTCAGCGGGGCGGGGTTGGCCCAACCCGGTCGCACCGGGGAGCTGTTTTTT